These 10 T cell receptor beta chains originate from one sample sequenced in a study of cytomegalovirus exposure and HLA in healthy donors. Sequencing used immunoSEQ multiplex PCR; TCRdb keeps in-frame clones, though not all of them. In the table there are roughly 310,000 clones, approximately 88% of which are singletons. Sequences were obtained from PBMCs. These receptor sequences come from a man younger than 40 in good health and CMV-seronegative.

The genes are TRBV19 and TRBJ2-1; TRBD2 matches at 13 bases. The CDR3 is 13 residues long. The germline CDR1 and CDR2 sequences are LNHDA and SQIVND (reference sequence). Trimming at V came to 5 bases and at J to 12 bases, leaving 4 bases not matched to a gene. DNA for the CDR3: TGTGCCAGTAGTGCGGGACTAGCGGGGAGGCAGTTCTTC. It encodes CASSAGLAGRQFF.

The chain carries TRBV9 and TRBJ2-2, with D uncertain. The germline V gene encodes CDR1 SGDLS and CDR2 YYNGEE. The V and J ends lost 6 bases and 5 bases respectively, with 5 bases between them. The CDR3 extends over 11 amino acids. As DNA, the CDR3 is TGTGCCAGCACCACAACCGGGGAGCTGTTTTTT. This encodes CASTTTGELFF.

This chain's CDR3 is CASSLGQGASSGANVLTF. CDR3 nucleotides: TGTGCCAGCAGCCTAGGACAGGGGGCTTCCTCTGGGGCCAACGTCCTGACTTTC. The rearrangement joins TRBV11-3 to TRBJ2-6, with 11 nucleotides matching TRBD1. Unmatched junction bases numbered 6, after V lost 5 bases and J lost 0 bases. The CDR3 length is 18 residues. CDR1 and CDR2 from the germline V gene are SGHNT and YENEEA. The variable domain in full, completed from reference TRBV11-3 and TRBJ2-6, reads EAGVVQSPRYKIIEKKQPVAFWCNPISGHNTLYWYLQNLGQGPELLIRYENEEAVDDSQLPKDRFSAERLKGVDSTLKIQPAELGDSAVYLCASSLGQGASSGANVLTFGAGSRLTVL.

A single count supports this clone. The rearrangement joins TRBV7-2 to TRBJ1-3; TRBD1 is a possible D gene (5 bases). The CDR3 is 16 residues long. The V gene's germline CDR1 is SGHTA and CDR2 FQGNSA. The germline V and J ends were trimmed by 4 bases and 2 bases, with 15 bases remaining between them. CDR3 coding DNA: TGTGCCAGCAGCTCCAGGGTGGGTACAGCTGGAAACACCATATATTTT. Its protein product is CASSSRVGTAGNTIYF.

This rearrangement joins TRBV11-2 to TRBJ1-1; 8 nucleotides match TRBD1. Trimming took 1 base from V and 1 from J; bases not matched to a gene: 2. Germline CDR1 and CDR2: SGHAT and FQNNGV. This CDR3 has 15 amino acids. CDR3 DNA: TGTGCCAGCAGCTTAGTCCAGGGGGCGAACACTGAAGCTTTCTTT. Its translation: CASSLVQGANTEAFF.

This clone has just a few counts. V and J are TRBV7-2 and TRBJ1-1; D gene ambiguous. V was pared by 0 bases and J by 1 base, with 3 bases between. The CDR3 totals 13 residues. Looked up from germline, CDR1 is SGHTA and CDR2 is FQGNSA. CDR3 bases: TGTGCCAGCAGCTTAGCTCAGAACACTGAAGCTTTCTTT. Translating it yields CASSLAQNTEAFF. The entire variable domain, with the rest obtained from reference TRBV7-2 and TRBJ1-1, is as follows: GAGVSQSPSNKVTEKGKDVELRCDPISGHTALYWYRQSLGQGLEFLIYFQGNSAPDKSGLPSDRFSAERTGGSVSTLTIQRTQQEDSAVYLCASSLAQNTEAFFGQGTRLTVV.

In this sample, this clone turned up a few times. Here the CDR3 DNA reads TGTGCCAGCAGCTTAGGTCGAGGTGAAAGCTACACCTTC. Translation gives CASSLGRGESYTF. This chain links TRBV11-2 with TRBJ1-2; D gene ambiguous. V was clipped by 1 base and J by 9 bases, with 12 bases between them. The CDR3 contains 13 residues. Germline CDR1 reads SGHAT; CDR2 reads FQNNGV. Together with reference TRBV11-2 and TRBJ1-2, the CDR3 gives the full variable domain: EAGVAQSPRYKIIEKRQSVAFWCNPISGHATLYWYQQILGQGPKLLIQFQNNGVVDDSQLPKDRFSAERLKGVDSTLKIQPAKLEDSAVYLCASSLGRGESYTFGSGTRLTVV.

The chain combines TRBV6-1 with TRBJ2-3; D perhaps matches TRBD1 (7 bases). The CDR3 has 15 amino acids. Germline V gene lookup returns CDR1 MNHNS and CDR2 SASEGT. Trimming removed 6 bases at V and 5 bases at J, with 18 bases between. The CDR3, as DNA: TGTGCCAGCAGCCCATCAGGGGGGCCGATAGATACGCAGTATTTT. Translating gives CASSPSGGPIDTQYF.

The genes are TRBV5-1 and TRBJ2-5, with TRBD1 matching over 12 bases. V lost 4 bases to trimming and J lost 5 bases; unmatched junction nucleotides: 9. The V gene's germline CDR1 is SGHRS and CDR2 YFSETQ. This CDR3 comprises 16 residues. The CDR3 sequence: CASSPSGTGGAETQYF. The CDR3 DNA follows: TGCGCCAGCAGCCCGAGCGGGACAGGGGGCGCGGAGACCCAGTACTTC. Supplemented by reference TRBV5-1 and TRBJ2-5, the full variable domain reads KAGVTQTPRYLIKTRGQQVTLSCSPISGHRSVSWYQQTPGQGLQFLFEYFSETQRNKGNFPGRFSGRQFSNSRSEMNVSTLELGDSALYLCASSPSGTGGAETQYFGPGTRLLVL.

This chain links TRBV5-1 with TRBJ2-7, with 9 bases aligning to TRBD1. The CDR3 spans 15 residues. Germline assignment: CDR1 SGHRS and CDR2 YFSETQ. The V and J ends lost 3 bases and 0 bases, in that order; junction bases with no gene match: 4. CDR3 residues: CASSSQDRGSYEQYF. The CDR3 bases are TGCGCCAGCAGCTCCCAGGACAGGGGCTCCTACGAGCAGTACTTC.